The rows below give T cell receptor beta chains drawn from one sample of a study of beta chain features in type 1 diabetes. The data were produced by immunoSEQ multiplex PCR, yet TCRdb's version contains in-frame clones alone and is incomplete. The sample shows 300,000 to 350,000 clones, around 9.7% of them seen only once. Sequencing used central memory CD4+ T cells from blood. The receptors come from a young man with type 1 diabetes. Both conserved end residues are part of each CDR3. Fields, in order: CDR3 protein, CDR3 DNA, V gene, J gene, D gene, clone size. The D gene is left open where the match is weak. Some rows mark clone size as missing; the rest say once, few, many or name a class of expanded clone.

cdr3_aa: CASSRKGQETQYF; cdr3_nt: TGTGCCAGCAGTCGTAAGGGACAAGAGACCCAGTACTTC; v_call: TRBV6-6; j_call: TRBJ2-5; d_call: -; clone_size: few
cdr3_aa: CASSPQPDRSRTQYF; cdr3_nt: TGTGCCAGCAGCCCTCAACCAGACAGGTCCCGGACCCAGTACTTC; v_call: TRBV6-5; j_call: TRBJ2-5; d_call: -; clone_size: few
cdr3_aa: CASRARRLNTGELFF; cdr3_nt: TGTGCCAGCAGGGCGCGGAGGTTAAACACCGGGGAGCTGTTTTTT; v_call: TRBV6-6; j_call: TRBJ2-2; d_call: -; clone_size: -
cdr3_aa: CASSPGQGSSEQYF; cdr3_nt: TGCGCCAGCAGCCCCGGACAAGGGTCTAGCGAGCAGTACTTC; v_call: TRBV5-1; j_call: TRBJ2-7; d_call: -; clone_size: few
cdr3_aa: CASSPNSDRVKETQYF; cdr3_nt: TGTGCCAGCTCACCGAATTCGGACAGGGTCAAAGAGACCCAGTACTTC; v_call: TRBV18; j_call: TRBJ2-5; d_call: TRBD1; clone_size: -
cdr3_aa: CASSDSPGHQPQHF; cdr3_nt: TGTGCCAGCAGTGACTCCCCAGGTCATCAGCCCCAGCATTTT; v_call: TRBV2; j_call: TRBJ1-5; d_call: -; clone_size: many
cdr3_aa: CASSPPGPKRDTQYF; cdr3_nt: TGTGCCAGCAGTCCTCCGGGCCCAAAAAGGGATACGCAGTATTTT; v_call: TRBV6-1; j_call: TRBJ2-3; d_call: -; clone_size: -
cdr3_aa: CAWGRGDEQFF; cdr3_nt: TGTGCCTGGGGGAGGGGCGATGAGCAGTTCTTC; v_call: TRBV30; j_call: TRBJ2-1; d_call: TRBD2; clone_size: -
cdr3_aa: CASSKGTPNSPLHF; cdr3_nt: TGTGCCAGCAGCAAAGGGACCCCTAATTCACCCCTCCACTTT; v_call: TRBV21-1; j_call: TRBJ1-6; d_call: -; clone_size: few
cdr3_aa: CASSYRDTTYEQYF; cdr3_nt: TGTGCCAGCAGCTACCGGGACACCACCTACGAGCAGTACTTC; v_call: TRBV6-6; j_call: TRBJ2-7; d_call: -; clone_size: few
cdr3_aa: CASSQEGRDYEQYF; cdr3_nt: TGCGCCAGCAGCCAAGAAGGCAGGGACTACGAGCAGTACTTC; v_call: TRBV4-1; j_call: TRBJ2-7; d_call: -; clone_size: few